This is a list of T cell receptor beta chains from one sample in a study of control samples from healthy donors and cancer patients. The repertoire was sequenced with immunoSEQ multiplex PCR; TCRdb's copy has only in-frame clones and lacks some. The repertoire consists of around 170,000 clones, with 90% to 95% occurring once and the leading ten covering approximately 1.4%. Sequencing input: blood. Receptor source: a man under 40 in good health. CDR3s include the opening cysteine and the closing phenylalanine or tryptophan. The D gene is left open where the match is weak. Clone sizes are given selectively: once, few, many, or a class where the clone is expanded.

j_call: TRBJ1-3
v_call: TRBV4-1
d_call: TRBD1
clone_size: NA
cdr3_aa: CASSQLGQAFSGNTIYF
cdr3_nt: TGCGCCAGCAGCCAGTTGGGACAGGCGTTCTCTGGAAACACCATATATTTT

j_call: TRBJ2-7
v_call: TRBV6-5
d_call: NA
clone_size: once
cdr3_aa: CASSKTDLRYF
cdr3_nt: TGTGCCAGCAGTAAGACGGATCTCCGGTACTTC

j_call: TRBJ2-6
v_call: TRBV7-3
d_call: NA
clone_size: NA
cdr3_aa: CASRGAGANVLTF
cdr3_nt: TGTGCCAGCAGAGGAGCTGGGGCCAACGTCCTGACTTTC

j_call: TRBJ1-5
v_call: TRBV21-1
d_call: NA
clone_size: NA
cdr3_aa: CASASPPGTGGGGNQPQHF
cdr3_nt: TGTGCCAGCGCATCCCCCCCCGGGACAGGGGGGGGTGGGAATCAGCCCCAGCATTTT

j_call: TRBJ1-1
v_call: TRBV5-6
d_call: NA
clone_size: NA
cdr3_aa: CASSYTGNTEAFF
cdr3_nt: TGTGCCAGCAGTTACACAGGGAACACTGAAGCTTTCTTT

j_call: TRBJ1-2
v_call: TRBV7-9
d_call: TRBD1
clone_size: NA
cdr3_aa: CASSDRDSYGYTF
cdr3_nt: TGTGCCAGCAGCGACCGGGACAGCTATGGCTACACCTTC

j_call: TRBJ2-7
v_call: TRBV27
d_call: TRBD2
clone_size: NA
cdr3_aa: CASSAGLPNYEQYF
cdr3_nt: TGTGCCAGCAGTGCGGGACTACCTAACTACGAGCAGTACTTC

j_call: TRBJ2-7
v_call: TRBV7-9
d_call: NA
clone_size: NA
cdr3_aa: CASSLIAAGEDEQYF
cdr3_nt: TGTGCCAGCAGCTTAATTGCTGCAGGAGAGGACGAGCAGTACTTC

j_call: TRBJ1-2
v_call: TRBV28
d_call: NA
clone_size: NA
cdr3_aa: CASRPIALSYGYTF
cdr3_nt: TGTGCCAGCAGGCCTATCGCCCTTTCTTATGGCTACACCTTC

j_call: TRBJ1-1
v_call: TRBV6-1
d_call: TRBD1
clone_size: NA
cdr3_aa: CAGRQGSNTEAFF
cdr3_nt: TGTGCCGGAAGACAGGGGTCGAACACTGAAGCTTTCTTT

j_call: TRBJ2-1
v_call: TRBV7-8
d_call: TRBD2
clone_size: NA
cdr3_aa: CASRPRGTSQIGSYNEQFF
cdr3_nt: TGTGCCAGCAGACCCCGGGGGACTAGTCAGATTGGCTCCTACAATGAGCAGTTCTTC

j_call: TRBJ2-1
v_call: TRBV13
d_call: NA
clone_size: NA
cdr3_aa: CASSLRLSPGGLYNEQFF
cdr3_nt: TGTGCCAGCAGCTTAAGACTTTCCCCCGGTGGCCTATACAATGAGCAGTTCTTC

j_call: TRBJ2-1
v_call: TRBV6-6
d_call: NA
clone_size: NA
cdr3_aa: CASSQDSGSYNEQFF
cdr3_nt: TGTGCCAGCAGTCAGGACAGCGGCTCCTACAATGAGCAGTTCTTC

j_call: TRBJ2-1
v_call: TRBV18
d_call: TRBD2
clone_size: NA
cdr3_aa: CASSPPLAVLSYNEQFF
cdr3_nt: TGTGCCAGCTCACCCCCCCTAGCGGTGCTCTCCTACAATGAGCAGTTCTTC

j_call: TRBJ2-5
v_call: TRBV4-1
d_call: NA
clone_size: NA
cdr3_aa: CASSQTTGKETQYF
cdr3_nt: TGCGCCAGCAGCCAGACGACAGGAAAAGAGACCCAGTACTTC

j_call: TRBJ1-1
v_call: TRBV27
d_call: NA
clone_size: NA
cdr3_aa: CATFKRAFYTEAFF
cdr3_nt: TGTGCCACCTTCAAACGGGCTTTTTACACTGAAGCTTTCTTT

j_call: TRBJ1-1
v_call: TRBV2
d_call: NA
clone_size: NA
cdr3_aa: CASSELSRATEAFF
cdr3_nt: TGTGCCAGCAGTGAATTATCTAGGGCCACTGAAGCTTTCTTT

j_call: TRBJ1-4
v_call: TRBV2
d_call: NA
clone_size: NA
cdr3_aa: CASSEDRVNEKLFF
cdr3_nt: TGTGCCAGCAGTGAAGACAGGGTTAATGAAAAACTGTTTTTT

j_call: TRBJ2-4
v_call: TRBV4-3
d_call: TRBD2
clone_size: NA
cdr3_aa: CASSPTRLAGGAKNIQYF
cdr3_nt: TGCGCCAGCAGCCCTACCAGACTAGCGGGAGGAGCCAAAAACATTCAGTACTTC

j_call: TRBJ2-7
v_call: TRBV6-6
d_call: NA
clone_size: NA
cdr3_aa: CASSYSTMGLDEQYF
cdr3_nt: TGTGCCAGCAGTTACTCGACCATGGGTCTCGACGAGCAGTACTTC

j_call: TRBJ2-7
v_call: TRBV11-2
d_call: TRBD1
clone_size: NA
cdr3_aa: CASSSILGTGDYEQYF
cdr3_nt: TGTGCCAGCAGCTCCATCCTCGGGACAGGGGACTACGAGCAGTACTTC

j_call: TRBJ1-6
v_call: TRBV7-2
d_call: NA
clone_size: NA
cdr3_aa: CASSTPGPRDSPLHF
cdr3_nt: TGTGCCAGCAGTACACCGGGACCAAGGGATTCACCCCTCCACTTT

j_call: TRBJ2-7
v_call: TRBV2
d_call: TRBD1
clone_size: NA
cdr3_aa: CASSGQTGDLYEQYF
cdr3_nt: TGTGCCAGCAGTGGCCAGACAGGGGACCTCTACGAGCAGTACTTC

j_call: TRBJ1-5
v_call: TRBV30
d_call: NA
clone_size: NA
cdr3_aa: CAWTPRGSRGGQPQHF
cdr3_nt: TGTGCCTGGACCCCACGGGGTAGCAGGGGTGGTCAGCCCCAGCATTTT

j_call: TRBJ1-1
v_call: TRBV25-1
d_call: TRBD1
clone_size: NA
cdr3_aa: CASSEMTGRNTEAFF
cdr3_nt: TGTGCCAGCAGTGAAATGACAGGGCGGAACACTGAAGCTTTCTTT

j_call: TRBJ1-6
v_call: TRBV10-1
d_call: TRBD1
clone_size: NA
cdr3_aa: CASSDGTGNSPLHF
cdr3_nt: TGCGCCAGCAGTGATGGGACAGGCAATTCACCCCTCCACTTT

j_call: TRBJ2-7
v_call: TRBV15
d_call: NA
clone_size: NA
cdr3_aa: CATSGGIIAYEQYF
cdr3_nt: TGTGCCACCAGTGGCGGGATTATAGCGTACGAGCAGTACTTC

j_call: TRBJ2-3
v_call: TRBV28
d_call: TRBD2
clone_size: NA
cdr3_aa: CASSPPSGSMDTQYF
cdr3_nt: TGTGCCAGCAGCCCCCCAAGCGGGAGTATGGATACGCAGTATTTT

j_call: TRBJ2-5
v_call: TRBV14
d_call: NA
clone_size: NA
cdr3_aa: CASSQGLQETQYF
cdr3_nt: TGTGCCAGCAGCCAGGGACTTCAAGAGACCCAGTACTTC

j_call: TRBJ1-3
v_call: TRBV12-5
d_call: TRBD1
clone_size: NA
cdr3_aa: CASVYPGQGTGNTIYF
cdr3_nt: TGTGCTAGTGTCTATCCGGGACAGGGGACTGGAAACACCATATATTTT

j_call: TRBJ1-3
v_call: TRBV7-2
d_call: TRBD1
clone_size: NA
cdr3_aa: CASSSGRTGTADTIYF
cdr3_nt: TGTGCCAGCAGCTCAGGGAGGACAGGGACCGCCGACACCATATATTTT

j_call: TRBJ1-5
v_call: TRBV19
d_call: NA
clone_size: NA
cdr3_aa: CASIPGRTLHSNQPQHF
cdr3_nt: TGTGCCAGTATCCCAGGGAGGACCCTGCATAGCAATCAGCCCCAGCATTTT

j_call: TRBJ1-2
v_call: TRBV7-9
d_call: TRBD1
clone_size: NA
cdr3_aa: CASTSGAGGLYGYTF
cdr3_nt: TGTGCCAGCACCTCGGGGGCAGGGGGCCTCTATGGCTACACCTTC

j_call: TRBJ1-6
v_call: TRBV12-3/TRBV12-4
d_call: NA
clone_size: NA
cdr3_aa: CASSSPNSPLHF
cdr3_nt: TGTGCCAGCAGTTCCCCTAATTCACCCCTCCACTTT

j_call: TRBJ2-7
v_call: TRBV5-1
d_call: TRBD2
clone_size: NA
cdr3_aa: CASSLQLAGVGEQYF
cdr3_nt: TGCGCCAGCAGCCTACAACTAGCGGGAGTGGGGGAGCAGTACTTC

j_call: TRBJ2-7
v_call: TRBV10-2
d_call: TRBD1
clone_size: NA
cdr3_aa: CATLGTAWEQYF
cdr3_nt: TGCGCCACCCTTGGGACAGCTTGGGAGCAGTACTTC

j_call: TRBJ1-1
v_call: TRBV5-6
d_call: TRBD1
clone_size: NA
cdr3_aa: CASKGQTMNTEAFF
cdr3_nt: TGTGCCAGCAAGGGACAGACCATGAACACTGAAGCTTTCTTT

j_call: TRBJ1-5
v_call: TRBV6-2/TRBV6-3
d_call: NA
clone_size: NA
cdr3_aa: CASSYRKWGQPQHF
cdr3_nt: TGTGCCAGCAGTTACCGGAAATGGGGTCAGCCCCAGCATTTT

j_call: TRBJ1-2
v_call: TRBV7-8
d_call: TRBD1
clone_size: once
cdr3_aa: CASAFVDRGQDGYTF
cdr3_nt: TGTGCCAGCGCCTTCGTTGACAGGGGGCAGGATGGCTACACCTTC

j_call: TRBJ2-2
v_call: TRBV30
d_call: NA
clone_size: NA
cdr3_aa: CAWRMVEVTGELFF
cdr3_nt: TGTGCCTGGAGGATGGTAGAGGTCACCGGGGAGCTGTTTTTT

j_call: TRBJ2-1
v_call: TRBV28
d_call: NA
clone_size: NA
cdr3_aa: CASSPAGGVGNEQFF
cdr3_nt: TGTGCCAGCAGTCCTGCGGGTGGGGTTGGCAATGAGCAGTTCTTC

j_call: TRBJ1-1
v_call: TRBV2
d_call: NA
clone_size: NA
cdr3_aa: CASKGGVNTEAFF
cdr3_nt: TGTGCCAGCAAAGGGGGGGTGAACACTGAAGCTTTCTTT

j_call: TRBJ1-2
v_call: TRBV30
d_call: TRBD1
clone_size: NA
cdr3_aa: CAWSASGGNYGYTF
cdr3_nt: TGTGCCTGGAGTGCTTCAGGGGGCAACTATGGCTACACCTTC

j_call: TRBJ1-4
v_call: TRBV6-1
d_call: NA
clone_size: once
cdr3_aa: CASSEIIMGHRGRNEKLFF
cdr3_nt: TGTGCCAGCAGTGAAATTATCATGGGACATCGGGGCCGAAATGAAAAACTGTTTTTT

j_call: TRBJ1-2
v_call: TRBV5-1
d_call: TRBD1
clone_size: NA
cdr3_aa: CASSKGQGDAYGYTF
cdr3_nt: TGCGCCAGCAGCAAAGGACAGGGGGACGCCTATGGCTACACCTTC

j_call: TRBJ2-2
v_call: TRBV2
d_call: TRBD2
clone_size: NA
cdr3_aa: CASSERASGPLGELFF
cdr3_nt: TGTGCCAGCAGTGAGAGGGCTAGCGGCCCTCTCGGGGAGCTGTTTTTT

j_call: TRBJ1-6
v_call: TRBV6-5
d_call: TRBD1
clone_size: NA
cdr3_aa: CASSRQGKTDSPLHF
cdr3_nt: TGTGCCAGCAGCCGACAGGGAAAAACGGATTCACCCCTCCACTTT

j_call: TRBJ2-7
v_call: TRBV27
d_call: NA
clone_size: NA
cdr3_aa: CASSPTHPQKTAISYEQYF
cdr3_nt: TGTGCCAGCAGTCCGACCCACCCCCAGAAAACAGCGATTTCCTACGAGCAGTACTTC

j_call: TRBJ2-2
v_call: TRBV30
d_call: NA
clone_size: NA
cdr3_aa: CAWTQNFGTGELFF
cdr3_nt: TGTGCCTGGACCCAAAACTTCGGGACCGGGGAGCTGTTTTTT

j_call: TRBJ2-5
v_call: TRBV11-2
d_call: TRBD2
clone_size: NA
cdr3_aa: CASSLGQRGGRETQYF
cdr3_nt: TGTGCCAGCAGCTTAGGTCAGCGGGGGGGCCGGGAGACCCAGTACTTC

j_call: TRBJ1-1
v_call: TRBV4-1
d_call: NA
clone_size: NA
cdr3_aa: CASSITAGRDTEAFF
cdr3_nt: TGCGCCAGCAGCATCACTGCTGGCAGGGACACTGAAGCTTTCTTT

j_call: TRBJ2-7
v_call: TRBV7-9
d_call: NA
clone_size: NA
cdr3_aa: CASSGRTQTVEQYF
cdr3_nt: TGTGCCAGCAGCGGGCGGACACAAACCGTCGAGCAGTACTTC

j_call: TRBJ1-4
v_call: TRBV15
d_call: TRBD1
clone_size: NA
cdr3_aa: CATSREGQTNEKLFF
cdr3_nt: TGTGCCACCAGCAGAGAGGGACAGACGAATGAAAAACTGTTTTTT

j_call: TRBJ2-2
v_call: TRBV3-1/TRBV3-2
d_call: NA
clone_size: NA
cdr3_aa: CASSQEAYYTGELFF
cdr3_nt: TGTGCCAGCAGCCAAGAGGCCTATTACACCGGGGAGCTGTTTTTT

j_call: TRBJ1-5
v_call: TRBV6-2/TRBV6-3
d_call: NA
clone_size: NA
cdr3_aa: CASRPEYHQPQHF
cdr3_nt: TGTGCCAGCAGACCTGAGTACCATCAGCCCCAGCATTTT

j_call: TRBJ2-6
v_call: TRBV29-1
d_call: NA
clone_size: NA
cdr3_aa: CSVPAGSSSGANVLTF
cdr3_nt: TGCAGCGTTCCGGCAGGCTCCTCGTCTGGGGCCAACGTCCTGACTTTC

j_call: TRBJ1-2
v_call: TRBV11-2
d_call: NA
clone_size: NA
cdr3_aa: CASSLGGRDNYGYTF
cdr3_nt: TGTGCCAGCAGCTTAGGGGGGAGGGACAACTATGGCTACACCTTC

j_call: TRBJ1-2
v_call: TRBV7-3
d_call: TRBD1
clone_size: NA
cdr3_aa: CASSLVGTGGHGYTF
cdr3_nt: TGTGCCAGCAGCTTAGTCGGGACAGGGGGACATGGCTACACCTTC

j_call: TRBJ1-2
v_call: TRBV30
d_call: TRBD1
clone_size: NA
cdr3_aa: CAWRDRGLGGYTF
cdr3_nt: TGTGCCTGGAGGGACAGGGGGCTAGGCGGCTACACCTTC

j_call: TRBJ1-6
v_call: TRBV7-9
d_call: NA
clone_size: once
cdr3_aa: CASSGSARQHNSPLHF
cdr3_nt: TGTGCCAGCAGCGGGTCGGCCCGACAGCATAATTCACCCCTCCACTTT